Below, one T cell receptor (beta chain) is given with its context. What it recognizes is unknown. Trimming took off 6 bases at V and 9 bases at J, with 22 bases between the two ends. Germline CDR1 is MNHEY and CDR2 is SVGAGI. The CDR3 sequence is 15 residues long. This sample was included in a study of graft-versus-host responses after intestinal transplantation. Produced via immunoSEQ multiplex PCR; TCRdb's table is partial and in-frame only. The sample has about 40,000 clones, about 89% seen once; the top ten hold 2% to 2.5%. The study's findings and limits: Peak circulating GvH clone levels tracked with early post-transplant HvG declines. Recipient marrow held GvH clones, some first seen in ileum or blood.

The chain recombines TRBV6-5 with TRBJ2-3; D uncertain. The specimen comprised PBMCs, sampled approximately 320 days after intestinal transplant. The clonotype was recovered from a human patient who received an intestinal transplant, so some T cells may come from the graft donor. In DNA, the CDR3 is TGTGCCAGCAGGCGAAAAACTCGACATGGCCAAACGCAGTATTTT. Protein: CASRRKTRHGQTQYF.